The 32 T cell receptor beta chains below all came from one sample that was sequenced in a study of cytomegalovirus exposure and HLA in healthy donors. Primers included in the PCR were 60 Vbeta and 13 Jbeta primers. The protocol was immunoSEQ multiplex PCR, while the TCRdb copy is restricted to in-frame clones and leaves out a portion. This sample has about 130,000 clones, with more than 60% found just once. Sequencing was carried out using PBMCs. All receptors come from a woman in her forties in good health and CMV-seropositive.

This clone was recorded only once. The V and J genes are TRBV5-1 and TRBJ2-7; 7 bases align to TRBD1. Per germline, CDR1 SGHRS and CDR2 YFSETQ. J gave up 0 bases and V 1 base, and 13 bases lay outside the gene matches. The CDR3 extends over 18 amino acids. The CDR3 bases are TGCGCCAGCAGCTTGTCCTCTCCGACAGGGTTAAGCTCCTACGAGCAGTACTTC. This encodes CASSLSSPTGLSSYEQYF.

The chain uses TRBV6-1 and TRBJ1-2; 8 bases match TRBD1. From germline, CDR1 is MNHNS and CDR2 SASEGT. The V and J ends lost 6 bases and 7 bases, in that order; junction bases with no gene match: 10. The CDR3 extends over 14 amino acids. CDR3 sequence: CASRVVETGAGYTF. The CDR3 DNA sequence: TGTGCCAGCAGGGTGGTCGAGACAGGGGCTGGCTACACCTTC.

V and J are TRBV27 and TRBJ2-7; D may be TRBD1 (5 bases). Germline assignment: CDR1 MNHEY and CDR2 SMNVEV (reference sequence). The CDR3 is 13 residues long. V shed 10 bases and J shed 0 bases, with 13 bases lying between them. This CDR3 is CATPGNSSYEQYF. The CDR3, as DNA: TGTGCCACCCCAGGGAATAGCTCCTACGAGCAGTACTTC.

The chain employs TRBV4-3 and TRBJ1-6; 11 nucleotides align to TRBD1. This CDR3 has 18 residues. Germline V gives CDR1 LGHNA, CDR2 YSLEER. The V segment lost 2 bases and the J segment 10 bases; nucleotides outside the gene matches: 13. The chain's CDR3 is CASSQNHPGTGGYSPLHF. CDR3 DNA: TGCGCCAGCAGCCAAAACCACCCCGGGACAGGGGGATACTCACCCCTCCACTTT.

The chain recombines TRBV5-4 with TRBJ2-3, with a weak D call TRBD2 (7 bases). Germline V gene sequence: CDR1 SGHNT, CDR2 YYREEE (reference sequence). Trimming stripped 3 bases from V and 5 bases from J, with 22 bases between. CDR3 size: 17 residues. CDR3 residues: CASSSSPGGGSEDTQYF. The CDR3 DNA follows: TGTGCCAGCAGCTCATCCCCTGGGGGGGGCTCTGAAGATACGCAGTATTTT.

The J gene is TRBJ1-2, the V gene TRBV11-1; 12 bases fit TRBD1. Trimming removed 0 bases from V and 8 bases from J; junction bases left unmatched: 1. The CDR3 sequence is 14 residues long. In germline, CDR1 is SGHAT, CDR2 FQDESV (reference sequence). CDR3: CASSLAGTGGGYTF. The DNA for the CDR3 is TGTGCCAGCAGCTTAGCCGGGACAGGGGGCGGCTACACCTTC.

V usage is TRBV19 and J usage is TRBJ2-1, with 14 bases identical to TRBD2. Germline trimming cut 7 bases from V and 5 bases from J; bases unmatched to any gene: 4. The V gene's germline CDR1 is LNHDA and CDR2 SQIVND (reference sequence). CDR3 length equals 15 residues. CDR3 loop: CASILTSGGDNEQFF. Written as DNA, the CDR3 is TGTGCCAGTATTCTGACTAGCGGGGGGGACAATGAGCAGTTCTTC.

This chain connects TRBV19 to TRBJ2-1; 13 bases match TRBD2. The CDR3 is 16 residues long. The junction had 4 bases not matched to a gene; V was cut back by 3 bases and J by 5 bases. Germline lookup yields CDR1 LNHDA and CDR2 SQIVND (reference sequence). CDR3 nucleotide sequence: TGTGCCAGTAGTATCCAACTAGCGGGAGGGGACAATGAGCAGTTCTTC. Residues: CASSIQLAGGDNEQFF.

This clone appeared a few times. The J gene is TRBJ2-5, the V gene TRBV29-1; TRBD2 matches at 9 bases. The CDR3 has 12 amino acids. Per germline, CDR1 SQVTM and CDR2 ANQGSEA. The ends lost 7 bases at V and 5 bases at J; junction bases unmatched: 5. Here the CDR3 reads CSGAGGPETQYF. CDR3 in DNA: TGCAGCGGGGCGGGGGGGCCGGAGACCCAGTACTTC.

The V and J genes are TRBV7-2 and TRBJ2-7, with a possible D match to TRBD2 (6 bases). Trimming stripped 1 base from V and 0 bases from J, with 10 bases between. Germline CDR1 reads SGHTA; CDR2 reads FQGNSA. The CDR3 length is 15 residues. The CDR3 nucleotides are TGTGCCAGCAGCTTAGTCGGGACTGACTCCTACGAGCAGTACTTC. It specifies CASSLVGTDSYEQYF.

The genes are TRBV19 and TRBJ2-7, with TRBD1 identical over 8 bases. The CDR3 extends over 16 amino acids. The germline V gene encodes CDR1 LNHDA and CDR2 SQIVND (reference sequence). After removal of 9 bases from V and 2 bases from J, the junction contained 15 bases not matched to a gene. CDR3 residues: CARLLRAGGVPYEQYF. The CDR3 region has the DNA TGTGCCAGACTCTTACGGGCAGGGGGCGTCCCCTACGAGCAGTACTTC.

The sample holds a few counts of this clone. V usage is TRBV5-1 and J usage is TRBJ1-3; D is undetermined. Germline V CDR1 and CDR2: SGHRS, YFSETQ. The CDR3 covers 15 residues. Trimming cost V 4 bases and J 3 bases, with 14 bases left between them. The CDR3 nucleotides read TGCGCCAGCAGCACTACCGGCGTCGATGGAAACACCATATATTTT. Translation gives CASSTTGVDGNTIYF.

CDR3 region: CAIGQGSTDTQYF. CDR3 nucleotides: TGTGCCATCGGACAGGGTAGCACAGATACGCAGTATTTT. The gene calls are TRBV10-3 and TRBJ2-3, with 8 bases matching TRBD1. Unmatched junction bases numbered 1, after V lost 8 bases and J lost 0 bases. The CDR3 extends over 13 amino acids. The V gene's germline CDR1 is ENHRY and CDR2 SYGVKD.

The CDR3 nucleotides are TGTGCCAGCAGCGTAGGGGCGGGTGGCTACACCTTC. Amino acid sequence: CASSVGAGGYTF. The rearrangement uses TRBV9 and TRBJ1-2, with D unclear. The CDR3 sequence is 12 residues long. V was cut by 0 bases and J by 7 bases, with 7 bases left in between. CDR1 is SGDLS, CDR2 YYNGEE, per germline.

The CDR3 loop is CASSLDGQPNTEAFF. Here the CDR3 DNA reads TGTGCCAGCAGCTTAGACGGACAGCCGAACACTGAAGCTTTCTTT. The chain couples TRBV7-8 to TRBJ1-1; D might be TRBD1 (6 bases). Trimming took 1 base from V and 1 from J, leaving 10 bases between them. The length of the CDR3 is 15 residues. The V gene's germline CDR1 is SGHVS and CDR2 FQNEAQ.

The J gene is TRBJ1-5, the V gene TRBV28, with D possibly being TRBD1 (6 bases). This CDR3 is built from 14 residues. Trimming took off 7 bases at V and 11 bases at J, with 21 bases between the two ends. The germline gives CDR1 MDHEN, CDR2 SYDVKM. CDR3 sequence reads: CASKGSGAGVAQHF. The CDR3 DNA sequence: TGTGCCAGCAAGGGATCGGGGGCGGGAGTAGCCCAGCATTTT.

This clone was seen only a few times. CDR3 protein: CASRRGTGIWPGELFF. For the CDR3, the DNA is TGTGCCAGCAGACGTGGGACAGGGATTTGGCCCGGGGAGCTGTTTTTT. The chain is built from TRBV6-6 and TRBJ2-2; 9 bases align to TRBD1. The V gene's germline CDR1 is MNHNY and CDR2 SVGAGI (reference sequence). J lost 6 bases, V lost 6 bases, and 11 bases had no gene match. This CDR3 comprises 16 residues.

The chain carries TRBV19 and TRBJ1-1, with D maybe TRBD1 (5 bases). V lost 6 bases and J lost 0, with 14 bases in between. CDR1 and CDR2 from the germline V gene are LNHDA and SQIVND (reference sequence). The CDR3 is 15 residues long. CDR3 nucleotides: TGTGCCAGTAGGACAGCCAATCTTCTGAACACTGAAGCTTTCTTT. Its protein is CASRTANLLNTEAFF.

The rearrangement uses TRBV19 and TRBJ2-5; D remains ambiguous. The closer fit of TRBJ2-7 to the DNA end suggests the J call may be wrong. CDR1 and CDR2 (germline): LNHDA, SQIVND (reference sequence). There are 13 residues in the CDR3. CDR3 sequence reads: CASSIAGPYEQYF. The CDR3 DNA reads TGTGCCAGTAGTATAGCAGGTCCCTACGAGCAGTACTTC.

The rearrangement uses TRBV7-2 and TRBJ2-7, with TRBD1 as a possible D gene (6 bases). CDR3 length equals 14 residues. Trimming shortened V by 5 bases and J by 5 bases, and 16 bases separated the two germline ends. Germline CDR1 SGHTA, CDR2 FQGNSA. The DNA for the CDR3 is TGTGCCAGCAGCCGCCGACAGGCCTTGGACGAGCAGTACTTC. Protein: CASSRRQALDEQYF.

The chain employs TRBV30 and TRBJ1-1; TRBD1 is a possible D gene (5 bases). Germline V lookup: CDR1 GTSNPN, CDR2 SVGIG (reference sequence). The CDR3 is 13 residues long. Trimming took off 5 bases at V and 1 base at J, with 11 bases between the two ends. This chain's CDR3 is CAWGGGRNTEAFF. The CDR3 DNA reads as TGTGCCTGGGGGGGAGGGCGGAACACTGAAGCTTTCTTT.

In DNA, the CDR3 is TGCGCCAGCAGGAAGAATAGCGGACCCTCCTACGAGCAGTACTTC. As protein: CASRKNSGPSYEQYF. The chain couples TRBV10-1 to TRBJ2-7; tentatively, D is TRBD2 (6 bases). This CDR3 is 15 amino acids long. Germline CDR1 is WNHNN and CDR2 is SYGVQD (reference sequence). V shed 6 bases and J shed 0 bases, with 15 bases lying between them.

The gene calls are TRBV7-3 and TRBJ2-2; the D gene is possibly TRBD1 (5 bases). Trimming removed 5 bases at V and 6 bases at J, with 16 bases between. The CDR3 sequence is 15 residues long. Germline CDR1 reads SGHTA; CDR2 reads FQGTGA. This CDR3 is CASSKGILGSGELFF. The CDR3 bases are TGTGCCAGCAGCAAGGGGATCCTCGGGTCCGGGGAGCTGTTTTTT.

The chain has TRBV6-1 and TRBJ2-1, with TRBD2 identical over 7 bases. This CDR3 comprises 13 residues. Germline values: CDR1 MNHNS, CDR2 SASEGT. V was clipped by 10 bases and J by 4 bases; unmatched bases: 7. CDR3 nucleotides: TGTGCCATCGCCATCGGGGGGTACAATGAGCAGTTCTTC. Protein product: CAIAIGGYNEQFF.

The gene calls are TRBV19 and TRBJ1-4, with a possible D match to TRBD1 (6 bases). Trimming removed 6 bases from V and 0 bases from J, with 14 bases in between. The CDR3 covers 16 residues. Germline loops: CDR1 LNHDA, CDR2 SQIVND (reference sequence). The CDR3 reads CASRITGPATNEKLFF. The CDR3 region has the DNA TGTGCCAGTAGAATAACAGGGCCTGCAACTAATGAAAAACTGTTTTTT.

This chain joins TRBV18 and TRBJ2-6; tentatively, D is TRBD2 (5 bases). Trimming cost V 2 bases and J 0 bases, with 8 bases left between them. CDR1 and CDR2 from the germline V gene are KGHSH and LQKENI. The CDR3 runs 16 residues. The CDR3 DNA sequence: TGTGCCAGCTCACCAGTTCGGGGCTCTGGGGCCAACGTCCTGACTTTC. Protein sequence: CASSPVRGSGANVLTF.

The chain employs TRBV5-6 and TRBJ1-2; D may be TRBD1 (6 bases). This CDR3 is built from 17 residues. V was shortened by 2 bases and J by 1 base, with 18 bases between the two germline ends. The germline V gene encodes CDR1 SGHDT and CDR2 YYEEEE. The CDR3 region has the DNA TGTGCCAGCAGCTTAGGGAACAGGGCCGCACTTAACTATGGCTACACCTTC. Its protein is CASSLGNRAALNYGYTF.

This clone turned up a few times. This sequence joins TRBV5-1 and TRBJ2-5; 11 bases align to TRBD2. Trimming at V came to 5 bases and at J to 7 bases, leaving 10 bases not matched to a gene. This CDR3 contains 15 residues. The germline CDR1 and CDR2 sequences are SGHRS and YFSETQ. The DNA for the CDR3 is TGCGCCAGCAGGAGGGGACTAGCGGACTCGGGGACCCAGTACTTC. Amino acids: CASRRGLADSGTQYF.

The rearrangement joins TRBV27 to TRBJ2-5; TRBD1 matches at 8 bases. V was clipped by 5 bases and J by 4 bases; unmatched bases: 9. The CDR3 is made up of 15 amino acids. Germline CDR1 and CDR2: MNHEY and SMNVEV (reference sequence). This CDR3 is CASSTSQGALETQYF. The CDR3 nucleotides read TGTGCCAGCAGTACCTCTCAGGGGGCGCTAGAGACCCAGTACTTC.

The chain couples TRBV28 to TRBJ2-5; maybe TRBD2 (6 bases). This CDR3 contains 15 residues. Germline V gene data show CDR1 as MDHEN and CDR2 as SYDVKM. Trimming removed 10 bases from V and 0 bases from J, with 18 bases in between. The CDR3 protein is CAIRNGASDQETQYF. The CDR3 coding sequence is TGTGCCATCCGGAACGGGGCTAGCGACCAAGAGACCCAGTACTTC.

V and J are TRBV5-4 and TRBJ2-2; tentative D call: TRBD2 (6 bases). Germline V CDR1 and CDR2: SGHNT, YYREEE (reference sequence). V was clipped by 0 bases and J by 6 bases, with 12 bases between them. This CDR3 has 15 residues. The CDR3 loop is CASSLEGRFAGELFF. The CDR3 DNA is TGTGCCAGCAGCTTGGAGGGGAGGTTCGCCGGGGAGCTGTTTTTT.

This clone occurred a few times. This chain joins TRBV5-1 and TRBJ1-3; TRBD1 might be the D (5 bases). Germline assignment: CDR1 SGHRS and CDR2 YFSETQ. The CDR3 sequence is 16 residues long. V was trimmed by 3 bases and J by 0 bases, leaving 13 bases between them. The CDR3 reads CASSYYTGGSGNTIYF. CDR3 DNA: TGCGCCAGCAGCTATTATACAGGTGGCTCTGGAAACACCATATATTTT.